A single sample gave rise to the 10 T cell receptor beta chains below, sequenced in a study of cytomegalovirus exposure and HLA in healthy donors. Assay: immunoSEQ multiplex PCR; the TCRdb copy retains only in-frame clones and omits some. The data hold 250,000 or so clones, with around 89% observed a single time. Sequenced: PBMCs. The source is a young woman in good health and CMV-seronegative.

The chain joins TRBV9 to TRBJ2-3; 8 bases match TRBD2. CDR1 and CDR2 (germline): SGDLS, YYNGEE. This CDR3 has 14 residues. The V and J ends lost 5 bases and 4 bases, in that order; junction bases with no gene match: 6. The CDR3 here is CASRGTGGPDTQYF. The CDR3 bases are TGTGCCAGCAGGGGGACGGGGGGGCCAGATACGCAGTATTTT.

The rearrangement joins TRBV7-8 to TRBJ1-1; 7 nucleotides line up with TRBD1. The CDR3 is 14 amino acids. The V gene end was trimmed by 2 bases and the J gene end by 6 bases; junction bases not matched to a gene: 6. Germline V gives CDR1 SGHVS, CDR2 FQNEAQ. The CDR3, as DNA: TGTGCCAGCAGCTTAACAGGGGCAGGGGCTGAAGCTTTCTTT. As protein: CASSLTGAGAEAFF.

V and J are TRBV28 and TRBJ2-2, with 10 bases aligning to TRBD2. V was pared by 1 base and J by 4 bases, with 12 bases of the junction left unmatched. The CDR3 runs 19 residues. The germline V gene has CDR1 MDHEN and CDR2 SYDVKM. This chain's CDR3 is CASSLLTSGNRLSTGELFF. DNA for the CDR3: TGTGCCAGCAGTTTATTAACTAGCGGGAATAGATTGAGCACCGGGGAGCTGTTTTTT. The variable domain in full, with the rest retrieved from reference TRBV28 and TRBJ2-2, is DVKVTQSSRYLVKRTGEKVFLECVQDMDHENMFWYRQDPGLGLRLIYFSYDVKMKEKGDIPEGYSVSREKKERFSLILESASTNQTSMYLCASSLLTSGNRLSTGELFFGEGSRLTVL.

The chain links TRBV2 to TRBJ2-7; D gene uncertain. Germline loops: CDR1 SNHLY, CDR2 FYNNEI. The CDR3 extends over 11 amino acids. V shed 5 bases and J shed 1 base, with 3 bases lying between them. The CDR3 region has the DNA TGTGCCAGCAGTCGGTCCTACGAGCAGTACTTC. This gives the protein CASSRSYEQYF.

This clone turned up a few times. The chain is built from TRBV7-6 and TRBJ2-5, with D possibly TRBD1 on 6 matching bases. CDR3 length: 11 amino acids. Germline assignment: CDR1 SGHVS and CDR2 FNYEAQ. Deletions cut 1 base from V and 9 bases from J, with 6 bases between. The CDR3: CASSLDRAQYF. The CDR3 coding sequence is TGTGCCAGCAGCTTAGACAGGGCCCAGTACTTC.

The rearrangement uses TRBV30 and TRBJ1-5, with unresolved D. This CDR3 is 15 amino acids long. The germline CDR1 and CDR2 sequences are GTSNPN and SVGIG (reference sequence). Between the trimmed V and J ends, which lost 0 bases and 2 bases, there was a span of 11 bases. The CDR3 protein is CAWSVSGSGNQPQHF. In DNA, the CDR3 is TGTGCCTGGAGTGTATCCGGGTCGGGCAATCAGCCCCAGCATTTT.

The gene calls are TRBV10-3 and TRBJ2-7; 10 bases are shared with TRBD1. The CDR3 is made up of 15 amino acids. Germline CDR1 reads ENHRY; CDR2 reads SYGVKD. V dropped 7 bases and J dropped 4; count of bases not matched to a gene: 10. DNA for the CDR3: TGTGCCATCACCAAGGACAGGGGGGGTGGGTACGAGCAGTACTTC. It yields the protein CAITKDRGGGYEQYF.

The chain recombines TRBV6-5 with TRBJ1-4, with TRBD1 matching 7 bases. The length of the CDR3 is 15 residues. Germline CDR1 is MNHEY and CDR2 is SVGAGI. With 6 bases clipped from V and 3 bases from J, the junction kept 7 bases outside the gene matches. CDR3 nucleotides: TGTGCCAGCAGCCCGAACAGGGGTTCTAATGAAAAACTGTTTTTT. It translates to CASSPNRGSNEKLFF.

This rearrangement joins TRBV25-1 to TRBJ2-7, with TRBD1 matching over 8 bases. The V segment lost 6 bases and the J segment 3 bases; nucleotides outside the gene matches: 7. Per germline, CDR1 MGHDK and CDR2 SYGVNS. This CDR3 is 14 amino acids long. The CDR3 nucleotides are TGTGCCAGCAGCCCTAGGGACAGGAGCTACGAGCAGTACTTC. Translation gives CASSPRDRSYEQYF.

The J gene is TRBJ2-7, the V gene TRBV6-5, with a weak D call TRBD1 (6 bases). This CDR3 is built from 14 residues. In germline, CDR1 is MNHEY, CDR2 SVGAGI. V dropped 0 bases and J dropped 3 bases, with 9 bases sitting between them. The CDR3 spells CASSYSRGGYEQYV. The CDR3 DNA sequence: TGTGCCAGCAGTTACTCAAGAGGGGGCTACGAGCAGTACGTC.